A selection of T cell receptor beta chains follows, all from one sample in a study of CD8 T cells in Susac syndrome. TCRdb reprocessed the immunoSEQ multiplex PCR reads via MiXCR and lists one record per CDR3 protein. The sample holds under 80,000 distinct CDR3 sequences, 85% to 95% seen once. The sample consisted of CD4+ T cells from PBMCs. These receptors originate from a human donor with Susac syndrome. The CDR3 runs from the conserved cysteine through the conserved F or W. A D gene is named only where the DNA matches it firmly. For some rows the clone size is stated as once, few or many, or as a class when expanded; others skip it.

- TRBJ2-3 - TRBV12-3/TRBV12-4 CASEGLASSTDTQYF TGTGCCTCCGAGGGGCTAGCATCTAGCACAGATACGCAGTATTTT
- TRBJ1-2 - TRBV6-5 CASCWGHCNYGYTF TGTGCCAGCTGCTGGGGTCATTGCAACTATGGCTACACCTTC
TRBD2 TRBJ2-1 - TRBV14 CASSQDQRESVQFF TGTGCCAGCAGCCAAGATCAGCGGGAGTCGGTGCAGTTCTTC
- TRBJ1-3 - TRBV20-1 CSASAGTAGNTIYF TGCAGTGCTAGCGCAGGGACCGCTGGAAACACCATATATTTT
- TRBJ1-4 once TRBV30 CAWSMLTVNEKLFF TGTGCCTGGAGTATGTTAACAGTAAATGAAAAACTGTTTTTT
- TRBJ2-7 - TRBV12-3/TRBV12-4 CASSLFEQYF TGTGCCAGCAGTTTATTCGAGCAGTACTTC
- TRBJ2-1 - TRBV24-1 CATSQGGPYNEQFF TGTGCCACCAGTCAGGGAGGCCCCTACAATGAGCAGTTCTTC
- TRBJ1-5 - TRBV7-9 CASSQQGLRQPQHF TGTGCCAGCAGCCAACAAGGGCTTCGGCAGCCCCAGCATTTT
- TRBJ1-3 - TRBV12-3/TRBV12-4 CASSPSGRNTIYF TGTGCCAGCAGTCCTTCGGGAAGAAACACCATATATTTT
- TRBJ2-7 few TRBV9 CASSAARGDEQYF TGTGCCAGCAGCGCGGCAAGGGGTGACGAGCAGTACTTC
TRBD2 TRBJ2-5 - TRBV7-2 CASSLESGIETQYF TGTGCCAGCAGCTTAGAAAGCGGGATTGAGACCCAGTACTTC
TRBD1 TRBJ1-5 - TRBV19 CASTAGQGYNQPQHF TGTGCCAGTACCGCCGGACAGGGCTACAATCAGCCCCAGCATTTT
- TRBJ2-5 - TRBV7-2 CASSLRTPYQETQYF TGTGCCAGCAGCCTCCGAACTCCGTACCAAGAGACCCAGTACTTC
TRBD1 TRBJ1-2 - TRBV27 CASSSDRLYGYTF TGTGCCAGCAGTTCGGACAGGCTCTATGGCTACACCTTC
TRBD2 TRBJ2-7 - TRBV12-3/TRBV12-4 CASSSRTSGTYEQYF TGTGCCAGCAGCTCGAGGACTAGCGGGACCTACGAGCAGTACTTC
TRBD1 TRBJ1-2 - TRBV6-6 CASNPGQGFGYTF TGTGCCAGCAACCCGGGACAGGGGTTCGGCTACACCTTC
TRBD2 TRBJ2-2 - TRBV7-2 CASSLKGVGGGGYGELFF TGTGCCAGCAGCTTAAAGGGTGTTGGAGGCGGGGGATACGGGGAGCTGTTTTTT
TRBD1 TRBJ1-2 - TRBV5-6 CASSPIGQGDTYGYTF TGTGCCAGCAGCCCAATCGGACAGGGCGACACCTATGGCTACACCTTC
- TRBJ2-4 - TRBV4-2 CASSQDRVGGLGNIQYF TGTGCCAGCAGCCAAGATCGGGTCGGGGGGCTGGGAAACATTCAGTACTTC
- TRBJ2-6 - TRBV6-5 CASSYGGGQNSGANVLTF TGTGCCAGCAGTTACGGGGGTGGGCAGAACTCTGGGGCCAACGTCCTGACTTTC
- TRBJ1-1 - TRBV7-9 CASSLVGQVVAFF TGTGCCAGCAGCTTAGTTGGTCAGGTCGTAGCTTTCTTT
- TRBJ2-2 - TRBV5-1 CASSLAGGVNTGELFF TGCGCCAGCAGCTTGGCAGGAGGAGTGAACACCGGGGAGCTGTTTTTT
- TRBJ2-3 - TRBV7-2 CASSFGRGGWDTQYF TGTGCCAGCAGCTTTGGACGAGGAGGATGGGATACGCAGTATTTT
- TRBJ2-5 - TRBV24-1 CATSDPPGETQYF TGTGCCACCAGTGATCCTCCCGGGGAGACCCAGTACTTC
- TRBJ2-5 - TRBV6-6 CASSYSGQGGETQYF TGTGCCAGCAGTTACTCGGGGCAGGGAGGAGAGACCCAGTACTTC
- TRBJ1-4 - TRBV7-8 CASRGGASNEKLFF TGTGCCAGCAGGGGAGGGGCTTCTAATGAAAAACTGTTTTTT
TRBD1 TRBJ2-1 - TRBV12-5 CASGLLRGMSSYNEQFF TGTGCTAGTGGTTTGCTCAGGGGGATGAGCTCCTACAATGAGCAGTTCTTC
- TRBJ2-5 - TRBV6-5 CASKVRDQETQYF TGTGCCAGCAAGGTCAGGGACCAAGAGACCCAGTACTTC
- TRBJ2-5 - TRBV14 CASSQGGRAGGETQYF TGTGCCAGCAGCCAAGGAGGTCGAGCAGGAGGAGAGACCCAGTACTTC
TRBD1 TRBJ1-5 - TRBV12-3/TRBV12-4 CASSSRQGVNQPQHF TGTGCCAGCAGTTCCAGACAGGGGGTCAATCAGCCCCAGCATTTT
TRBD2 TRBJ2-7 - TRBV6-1 CASRSLSGRISYEQYF TGTGCCAGCAGATCCCTTAGCGGGAGGATCTCCTACGAGCAGTACTTC
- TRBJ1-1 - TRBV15 CATSRDNVGTEAFF TGTGCCACCAGCAGAGATAATGTTGGCACTGAAGCTTTCTTT
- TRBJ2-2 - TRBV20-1 CSASGPLNTGELFF TGCAGTGCTAGTGGGCCCTTAAACACCGGGGAGCTGTTTTTT
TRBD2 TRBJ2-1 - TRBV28 CASSPAGAGGPSPFF TGTGCCAGCAGTCCCGCAGGGGCGGGAGGGCCATCCCCGTTCTTC
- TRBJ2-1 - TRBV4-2 CASSQETGLVNEQFF TGTGCCAGCAGCCAAGAGACCGGTCTAGTAAATGAGCAGTTCTTC
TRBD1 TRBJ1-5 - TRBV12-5 CASGRGQGLSNQPQHF TGTGCTAGTGGCCGCGGACAGGGATTGAGCAATCAGCCCCAGCATTTT
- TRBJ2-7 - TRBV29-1 CSVGETYEQYF TGCAGCGTGGGCGAGACCTACGAGCAGTACTTC
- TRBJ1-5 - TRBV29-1 CSVKRQGRQPQHF TGCAGCGTTAAGAGGCAGGGTCGACAGCCCCAGCATTTT
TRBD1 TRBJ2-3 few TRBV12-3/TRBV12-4 CASSLTGPDTQYF TGTGCCAGCAGCTTGACAGGGCCAGATACGCAGTATTTT
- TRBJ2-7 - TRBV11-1 CASSLSVGAYEQYF TGTGCCAGCAGCTTATCGGTGGGCGCCTACGAGCAGTACTTC
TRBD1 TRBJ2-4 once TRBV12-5 CASGSGGWDKNIQYF TGTGCTAGTGGCTCAGGGGGCTGGGACAAAAACATTCAGTACTTC
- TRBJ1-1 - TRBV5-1 CASSLGTGNTEAFF TGCGCCAGCAGCTTGGGTACCGGGAACACTGAAGCTTTCTTT
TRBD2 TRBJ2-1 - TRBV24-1 CATSDRTSGPHEQFF TGTGCCACCAGTGATAGGACTAGCGGGCCCCATGAGCAGTTCTTC
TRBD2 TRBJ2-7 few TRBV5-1 CASTMTSGGPGDEQYF TGCGCCAGCACTATGACTAGCGGGGGGCCAGGCGACGAGCAGTACTTC
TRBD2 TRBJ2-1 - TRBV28 CASSWGLAGDGANEQFF TGTGCCAGCAGTTGGGGACTAGCGGGAGATGGGGCAAATGAGCAGTTCTTC
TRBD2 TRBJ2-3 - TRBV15 CATSRGLAGSTDTQYF TGTGCCACCAGCAGGGGTCTAGCGGGAAGCACAGATACGCAGTATTTT
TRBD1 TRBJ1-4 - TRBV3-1 CASSPGQGSEKLFF TGTGCCAGCAGCCCCGGACAGGGAAGTGAAAAACTGTTTTTT
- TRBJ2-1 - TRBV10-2 CASSPDPNEQFF TGCGCCAGCAGCCCGGACCCCAATGAGCAGTTCTTC
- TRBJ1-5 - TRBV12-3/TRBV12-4 CASSFWQKDQPQHF TGTGCCAGCAGTTTTTGGCAGAAAGATCAGCCCCAGCATTTT
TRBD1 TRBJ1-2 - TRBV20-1 CSARDRGRPSNYGYTF TGCAGTGCTAGAGATAGGGGGCGCCCATCTAACTATGGCTACACCTTC
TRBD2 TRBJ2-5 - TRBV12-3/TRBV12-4 CASSLLSGRALETQYF TGTGCCAGCAGCCTCCTCAGCGGGAGGGCGTTGGAGACCCAGTACTTC
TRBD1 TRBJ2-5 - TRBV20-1 CSARAGTAKTPRAPETQYF TGCAGTGCTAGAGCTGGGACAGCTAAGACCCCACGTGCGCCAGAGACCCAGTACTTC
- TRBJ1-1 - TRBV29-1 CSADRGNTEAFF TGCAGCGCGGACCGGGGGAACACTGAAGCTTTCTTT
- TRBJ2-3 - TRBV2 CASSEGLSTDTQYF TGTGCCAGCAGTGAGGGATTGAGCACAGATACGCAGTATTTT
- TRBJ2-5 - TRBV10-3 CATYESETQYF TGTGCCACTTACGAATCAGAGACCCAGTACTTC